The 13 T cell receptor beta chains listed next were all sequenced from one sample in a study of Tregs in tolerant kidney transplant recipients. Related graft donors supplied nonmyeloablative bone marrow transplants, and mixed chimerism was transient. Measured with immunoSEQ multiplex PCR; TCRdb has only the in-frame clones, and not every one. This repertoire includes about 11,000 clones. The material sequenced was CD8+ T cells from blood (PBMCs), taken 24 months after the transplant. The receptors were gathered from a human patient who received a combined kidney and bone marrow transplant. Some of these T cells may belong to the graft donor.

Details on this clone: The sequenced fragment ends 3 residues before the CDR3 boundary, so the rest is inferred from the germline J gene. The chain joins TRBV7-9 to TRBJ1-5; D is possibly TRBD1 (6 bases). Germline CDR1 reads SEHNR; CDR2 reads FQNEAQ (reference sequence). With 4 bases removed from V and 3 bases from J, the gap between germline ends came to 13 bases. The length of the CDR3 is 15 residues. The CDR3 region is CASSSGVGPNQPQHF. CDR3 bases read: TGTGCCAGCAGCTCAGGGGTAGGGCCCAATCAGCCC.

The CDR3 is CSARRDRGSYNEQFF. The sequenced CDR3 bases are TGCAGTGCTAGACGAGACAGGGGGTCCTACAATGAG. The chain has TRBV20-1 and TRBJ2-1; TRBD1 agrees at 9 bases. The read gets to within 3 residues of the CDR3 end, and the germline J gene fills in the rest. Trimming at V came to 2 bases and at J to 1 base, leaving 3 bases not matched to a gene. CDR1 and CDR2 from the germline V gene are DFQATT and SNEGSKA (reference sequence). This CDR3 has 15 amino acids.

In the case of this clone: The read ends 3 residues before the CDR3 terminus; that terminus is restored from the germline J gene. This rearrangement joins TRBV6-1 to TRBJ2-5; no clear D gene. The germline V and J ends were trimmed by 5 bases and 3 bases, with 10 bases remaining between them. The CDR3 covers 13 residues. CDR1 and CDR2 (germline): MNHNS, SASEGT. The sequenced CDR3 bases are TGTGCCAGCAGTCAAGGCGGAGAAGAGACC. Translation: CASSQGGEET. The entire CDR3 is CASSQGGEETQYF.

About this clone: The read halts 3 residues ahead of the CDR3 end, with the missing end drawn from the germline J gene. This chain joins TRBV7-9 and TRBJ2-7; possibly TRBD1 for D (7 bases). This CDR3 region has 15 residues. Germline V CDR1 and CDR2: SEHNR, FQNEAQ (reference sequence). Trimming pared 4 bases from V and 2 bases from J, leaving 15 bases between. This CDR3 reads CASSSQGGSPYEQYF. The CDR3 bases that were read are TGTGCCAGCAGCTCCCAGGGGGGCTCTCCCTACGAG.

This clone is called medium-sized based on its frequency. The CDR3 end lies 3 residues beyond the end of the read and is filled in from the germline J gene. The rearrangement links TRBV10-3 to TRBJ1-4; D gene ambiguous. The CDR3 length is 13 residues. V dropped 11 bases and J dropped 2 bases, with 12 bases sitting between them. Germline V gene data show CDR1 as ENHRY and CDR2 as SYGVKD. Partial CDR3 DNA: TGTGCCGCCCGACACACCACTAATGAAAAA. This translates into CAARHTTNEK. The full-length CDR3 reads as CAARHTTNEKLFF.

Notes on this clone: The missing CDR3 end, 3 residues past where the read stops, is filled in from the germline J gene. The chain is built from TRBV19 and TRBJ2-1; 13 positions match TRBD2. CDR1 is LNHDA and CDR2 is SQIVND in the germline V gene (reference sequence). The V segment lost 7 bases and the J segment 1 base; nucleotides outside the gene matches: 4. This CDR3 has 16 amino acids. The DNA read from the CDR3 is TGTGCCAGTATGCGGACTAGCGGGAGTTCCTACAATGAG. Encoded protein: CASMRTSGSSYNE. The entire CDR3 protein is CASMRTSGSSYNEQFF. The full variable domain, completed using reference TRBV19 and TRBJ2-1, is DGGITQSPKYLFRKEGQNVTLSCEQNLNHDAMYWYRQDPGQGLRLIYYSQIVNDFQKGDIAEGYSVSREKKESFPLTVTSAQKNPTAFYLCASMRTSGSSYNEQFFGPGTRLTVL.

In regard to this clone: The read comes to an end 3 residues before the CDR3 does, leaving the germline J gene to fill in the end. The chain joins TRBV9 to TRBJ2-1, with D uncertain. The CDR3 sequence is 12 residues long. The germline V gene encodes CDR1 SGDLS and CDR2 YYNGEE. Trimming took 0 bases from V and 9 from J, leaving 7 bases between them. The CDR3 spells CASSVGGGEQFF. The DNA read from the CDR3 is TGTGCCAGCAGCGTAGGAGGTGGTGAG.

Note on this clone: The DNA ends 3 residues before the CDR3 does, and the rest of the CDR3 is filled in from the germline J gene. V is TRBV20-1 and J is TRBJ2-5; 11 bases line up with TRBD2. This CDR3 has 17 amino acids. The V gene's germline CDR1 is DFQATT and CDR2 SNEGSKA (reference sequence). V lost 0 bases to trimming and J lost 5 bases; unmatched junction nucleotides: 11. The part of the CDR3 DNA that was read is TGCAGTGCTAGAGATTACCAACTAGCGGGAGTGGGTGAGACC. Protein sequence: CSARDYQLAGVGET. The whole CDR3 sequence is CSARDYQLAGVGETQYF.

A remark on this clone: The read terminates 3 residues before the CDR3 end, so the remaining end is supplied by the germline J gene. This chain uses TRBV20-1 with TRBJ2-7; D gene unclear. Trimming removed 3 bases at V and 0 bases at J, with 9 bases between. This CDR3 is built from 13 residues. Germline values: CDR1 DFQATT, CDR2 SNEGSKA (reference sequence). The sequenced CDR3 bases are TGCAGTGCTAGGACTCTCAGCTCCTACGAG. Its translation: CSARTLSSYE. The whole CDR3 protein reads CSARTLSSYEQYF.

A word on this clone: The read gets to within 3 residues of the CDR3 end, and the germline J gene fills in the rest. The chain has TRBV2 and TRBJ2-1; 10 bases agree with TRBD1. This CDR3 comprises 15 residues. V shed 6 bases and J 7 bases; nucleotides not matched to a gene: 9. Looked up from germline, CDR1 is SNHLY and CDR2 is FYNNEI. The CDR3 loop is CASSRPGQGRNEQFF. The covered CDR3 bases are TGTGCCAGCAGCCGACCGGGACAGGGGAGGAATGAG.

The CDR3 spells CASFGGSGELFF. Incomplete CDR3 DNA: TGTGCCTCCTTTGGGGGGTCCGGGGAG. V gene TRBV19 combines with J gene TRBJ2-2, with D possibly matching TRBD2 (6 bases). Read coverage stops 3 residues before the CDR3 terminus; the germline J gene supplies the remainder. V gave up 11 bases and J gave up 6 bases, with 13 bases separating them. Germline loops: CDR1 LNHDA, CDR2 SQIVND (reference sequence). This CDR3 is 12 amino acids long.

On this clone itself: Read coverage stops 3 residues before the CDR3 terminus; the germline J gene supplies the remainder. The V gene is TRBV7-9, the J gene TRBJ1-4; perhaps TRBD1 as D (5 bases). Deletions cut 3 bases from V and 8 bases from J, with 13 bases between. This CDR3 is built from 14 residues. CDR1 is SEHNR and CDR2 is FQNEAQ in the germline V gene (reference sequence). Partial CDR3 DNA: TGTGCCAGCAGCTTTAGACAGAATGGCGAAAAA. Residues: CASSFRQNGEK. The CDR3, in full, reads CASSFRQNGEKLFF.

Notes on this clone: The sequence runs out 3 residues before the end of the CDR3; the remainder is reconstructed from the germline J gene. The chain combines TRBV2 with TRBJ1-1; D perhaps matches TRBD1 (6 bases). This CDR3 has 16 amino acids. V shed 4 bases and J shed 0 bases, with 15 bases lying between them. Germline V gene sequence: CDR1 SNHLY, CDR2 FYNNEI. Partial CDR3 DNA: TGTGCCAGCAGTGCCCTGCCGGACAGAATGAACACTGAA. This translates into CASSALPDRMNTE. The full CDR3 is CASSALPDRMNTEAFF.